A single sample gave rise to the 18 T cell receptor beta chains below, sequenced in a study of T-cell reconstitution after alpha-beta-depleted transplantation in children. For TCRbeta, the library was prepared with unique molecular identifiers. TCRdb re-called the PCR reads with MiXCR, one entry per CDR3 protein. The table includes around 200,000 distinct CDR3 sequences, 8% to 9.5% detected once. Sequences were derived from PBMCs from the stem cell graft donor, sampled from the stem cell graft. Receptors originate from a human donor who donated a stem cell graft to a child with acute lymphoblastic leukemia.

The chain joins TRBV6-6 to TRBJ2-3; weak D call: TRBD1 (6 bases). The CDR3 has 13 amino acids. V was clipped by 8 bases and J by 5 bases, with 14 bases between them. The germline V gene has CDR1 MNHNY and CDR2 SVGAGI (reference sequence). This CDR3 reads CASGAGVIDTQYF. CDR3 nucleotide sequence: TGTGCCAGCGGGGCAGGGGTGATAGATACGCAGTATTTT.

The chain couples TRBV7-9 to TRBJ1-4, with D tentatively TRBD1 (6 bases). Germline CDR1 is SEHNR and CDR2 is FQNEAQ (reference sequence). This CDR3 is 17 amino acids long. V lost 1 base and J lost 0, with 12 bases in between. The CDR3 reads CASSLGKDSSTNEKLFF. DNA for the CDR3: TGTGCCAGCAGCTTAGGGAAGGACAGTTCAACTAATGAAAAACTGTTTTTT.

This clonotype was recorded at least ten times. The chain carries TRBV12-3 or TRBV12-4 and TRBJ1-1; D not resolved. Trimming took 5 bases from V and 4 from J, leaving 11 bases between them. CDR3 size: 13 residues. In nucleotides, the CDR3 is TGTGCCAGCAGTACGCCGGATAGCACTGAAGCTTTCTTT. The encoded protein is CASSTPDSTEAFF.

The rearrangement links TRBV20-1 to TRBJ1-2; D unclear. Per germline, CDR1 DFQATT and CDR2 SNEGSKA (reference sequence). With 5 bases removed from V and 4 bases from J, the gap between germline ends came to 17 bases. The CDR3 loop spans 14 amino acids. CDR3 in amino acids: CSASTPGRTYGYTF. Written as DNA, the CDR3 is TGCAGTGCTTCAACTCCCGGGAGGACCTATGGCTACACCTTC.

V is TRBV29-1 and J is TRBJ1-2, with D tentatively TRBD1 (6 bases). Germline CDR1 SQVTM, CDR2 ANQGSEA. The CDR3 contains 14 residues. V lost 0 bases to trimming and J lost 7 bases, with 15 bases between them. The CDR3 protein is CSVEELRGALGYTF. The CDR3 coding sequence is TGCAGCGTTGAAGAACTTCGGGGGGCGCTTGGCTACACCTTC.

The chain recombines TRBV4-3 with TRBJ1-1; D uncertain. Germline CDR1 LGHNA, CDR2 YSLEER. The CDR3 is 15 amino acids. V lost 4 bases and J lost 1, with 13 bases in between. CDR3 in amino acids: CASSPGGAWNTEAFF. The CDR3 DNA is TGCGCCAGCAGCCCCGGCGGAGCATGGAACACTGAAGCTTTCTTT.

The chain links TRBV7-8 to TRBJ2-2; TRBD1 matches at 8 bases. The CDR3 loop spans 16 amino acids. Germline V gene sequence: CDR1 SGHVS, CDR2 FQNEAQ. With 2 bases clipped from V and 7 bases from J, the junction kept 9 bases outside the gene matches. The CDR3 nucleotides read TGTGCCAGCAGCTTATTCGGACAGGGAAAGTACGGGGAGCTGTTTTTT. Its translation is CASSLFGQGKYGELFF.

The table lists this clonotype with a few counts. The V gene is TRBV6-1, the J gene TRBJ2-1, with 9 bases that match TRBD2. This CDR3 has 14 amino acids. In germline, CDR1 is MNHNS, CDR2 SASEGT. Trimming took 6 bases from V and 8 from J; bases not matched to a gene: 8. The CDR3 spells CASRPGLAMDEQFF. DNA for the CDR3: TGTGCCAGCAGACCGGGACTAGCAATGGATGAGCAGTTCTTC.

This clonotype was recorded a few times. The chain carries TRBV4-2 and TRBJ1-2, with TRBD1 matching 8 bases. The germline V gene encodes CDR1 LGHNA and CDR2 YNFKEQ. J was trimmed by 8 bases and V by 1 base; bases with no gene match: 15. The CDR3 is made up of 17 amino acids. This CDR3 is CASSQVAGQGVLMGYTF. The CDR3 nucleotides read TGTGCCAGCAGCCAAGTTGCTGGACAGGGAGTACTCATGGGCTACACCTTC.

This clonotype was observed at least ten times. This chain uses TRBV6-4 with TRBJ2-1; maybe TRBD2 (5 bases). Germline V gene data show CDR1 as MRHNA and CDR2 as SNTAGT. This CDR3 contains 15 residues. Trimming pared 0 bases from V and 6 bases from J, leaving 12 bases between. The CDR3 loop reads CASSDSTGRANEQFF. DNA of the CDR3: TGTGCCAGCAGTGACTCGACGGGAAGGGCCAATGAGCAGTTCTTC.

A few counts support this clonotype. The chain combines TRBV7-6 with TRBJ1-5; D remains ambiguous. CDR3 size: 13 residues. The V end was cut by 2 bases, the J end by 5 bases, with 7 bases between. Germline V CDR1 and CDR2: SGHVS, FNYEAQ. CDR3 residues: CASSLQTDQPQHF. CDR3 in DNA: TGTGCCAGCAGCTTACAAACCGATCAGCCCCAGCATTTT.

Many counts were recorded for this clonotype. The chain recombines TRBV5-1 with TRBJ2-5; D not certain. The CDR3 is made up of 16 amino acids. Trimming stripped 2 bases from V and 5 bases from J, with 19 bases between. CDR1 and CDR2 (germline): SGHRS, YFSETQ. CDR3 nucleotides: TGCGCCAGCAGCTTTTTTATAGCCCCAGGATCGGAGACCCAGTACTTC. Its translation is CASSFFIAPGSETQYF.

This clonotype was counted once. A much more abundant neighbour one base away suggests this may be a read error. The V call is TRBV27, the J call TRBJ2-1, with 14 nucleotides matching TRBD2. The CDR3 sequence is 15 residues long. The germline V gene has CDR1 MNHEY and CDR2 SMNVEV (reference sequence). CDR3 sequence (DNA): TGTGCCAGCAGTTTTTGGACTAGCGGGGGGTATGAGCGGTTCTTC. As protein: CASSFWTSGGYERFF.

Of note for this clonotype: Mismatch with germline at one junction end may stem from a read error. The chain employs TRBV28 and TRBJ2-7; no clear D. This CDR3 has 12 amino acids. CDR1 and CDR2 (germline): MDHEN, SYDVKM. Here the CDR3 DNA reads TGTGCCAGCAGTTCGTTTCAGGAAGGTCGGGACTTC. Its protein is CASSSFQEGRDF.

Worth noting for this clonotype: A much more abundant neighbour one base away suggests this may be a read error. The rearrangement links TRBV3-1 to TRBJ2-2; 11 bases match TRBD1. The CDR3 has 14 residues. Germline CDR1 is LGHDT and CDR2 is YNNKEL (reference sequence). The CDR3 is CASSRTGGGGEVFF. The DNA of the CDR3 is TGTGCCAGCAGCCGGACAGGGGGCGGCGGGGAGGTGTTTTTT.

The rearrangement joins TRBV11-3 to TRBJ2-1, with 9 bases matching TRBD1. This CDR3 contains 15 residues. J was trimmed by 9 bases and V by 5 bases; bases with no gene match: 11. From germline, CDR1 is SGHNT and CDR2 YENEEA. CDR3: CASSPPGQGTGEQFF. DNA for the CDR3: TGTGCCAGCAGCCCTCCGGGACAGGGTACGGGTGAGCAGTTCTTC. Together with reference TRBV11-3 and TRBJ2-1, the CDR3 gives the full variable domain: EAGVVQSPRYKIIEKKQPVAFWCNPISGHNTLYWYLQNLGQGPELLIRYENEEAVDDSQLPKDRFSAERLKGVDSTLKIQPAELGDSAVYLCASSPPGQGTGEQFFGPGTRLTVL.

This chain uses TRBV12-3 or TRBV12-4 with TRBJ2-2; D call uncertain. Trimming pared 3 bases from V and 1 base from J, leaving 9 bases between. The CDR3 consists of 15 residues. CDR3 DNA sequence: TGTGCCAGCAGTTTTCCGAGACAGAACACCGGGGAGCTGTTTTTT. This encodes CASSFPRQNTGELFF.

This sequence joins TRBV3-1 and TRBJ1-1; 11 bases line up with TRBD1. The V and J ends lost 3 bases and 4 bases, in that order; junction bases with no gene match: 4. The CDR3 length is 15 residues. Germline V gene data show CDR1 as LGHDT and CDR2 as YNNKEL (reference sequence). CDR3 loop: CASSQGTGGRTEAFF. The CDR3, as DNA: TGTGCCAGCAGCCAGGGGACAGGGGGACGCACTGAAGCTTTCTTT.